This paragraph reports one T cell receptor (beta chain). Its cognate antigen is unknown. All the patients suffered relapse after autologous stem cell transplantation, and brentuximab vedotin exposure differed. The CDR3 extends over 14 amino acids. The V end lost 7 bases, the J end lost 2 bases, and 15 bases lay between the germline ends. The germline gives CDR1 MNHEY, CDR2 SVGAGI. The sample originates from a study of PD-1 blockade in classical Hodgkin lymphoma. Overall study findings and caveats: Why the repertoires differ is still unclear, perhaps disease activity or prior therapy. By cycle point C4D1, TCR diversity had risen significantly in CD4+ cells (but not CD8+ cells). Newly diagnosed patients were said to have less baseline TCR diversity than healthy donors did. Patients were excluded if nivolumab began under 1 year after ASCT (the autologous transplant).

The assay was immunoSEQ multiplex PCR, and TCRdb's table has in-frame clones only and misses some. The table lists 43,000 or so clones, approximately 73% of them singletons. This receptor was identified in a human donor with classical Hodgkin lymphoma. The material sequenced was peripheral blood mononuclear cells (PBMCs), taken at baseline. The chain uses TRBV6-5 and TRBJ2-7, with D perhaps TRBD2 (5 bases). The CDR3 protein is CASTRRGPPYEQYF. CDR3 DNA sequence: TGTGCCAGCACCCGCCGGGGTCCCCCCTACGAGCAGTACTTC.